The clone carrying this T cell receptor (beta chain) has at least ten counts. The V and J ends lost 5 bases and 2 bases respectively, with 9 bases between them. This CDR3 has 14 residues. The source of the sample is a study of T-cell reconstitution after alpha-beta-depleted transplantation in children. Researchers prepared the TCRbeta library using unique molecular identifiers, the study reports. TCRdb redid the calling of the PCR reads with MiXCR, one entry per CDR3 protein. Seen here are more than 250,000 distinct CDR3 sequences, 9.9% observed once, and the top ten hold 9.5% to 13%. The source material was PBMCs from the stem cell graft donor, sampled from the stem cell graft. The sequence was collected from a human donor who donated a stem cell graft to a child with SCID. V gene TRBV12-3 or TRBV12-4 combines with J gene TRBJ1-4; D not certain. Here the CDR3 DNA reads TGTGCCAGCAGTCCGAGTTATACTAATGAAAAACTGTTTTTT. It encodes CASSPSYTNEKLFF.